Below, one TCR beta chain is given with its context. Germline CDR1 is MNHNY and CDR2 is SVGAGI (reference sequence). This CDR3 comprises 12 residues. V lost 6 bases, J lost 4 bases, and 8 bases lay in between. These data originate in a study of OX40 agonist ivuxolimab in advanced cancers. Here immunoSEQ multiplex PCR was the method, and the copy in TCRdb shows in-frame clones only, minus some. This table has approximately 94,000 clones, 92% appearing once. This material consisted of CD4+ or CD8+ T cells sorted from blood, taken in a trial of the OX40 agonist ivuxolimab. The rearrangement joins TRBV6-6 to TRBJ2-3; D perhaps matches TRBD2 (6 bases). The TCR sequence derives from an adult with an advanced solid tumor such as melanoma, head and neck, liver or kidney cancer. For the CDR3, the DNA is TGTGCCAGCAGGGAGGGCGCAGATACGCAGTATTTT. Its protein is CASREGADTQYF.